The rows below give T cell receptor beta chains drawn from one sample of a study of T cell responses to AZD1222 COVID-19 vaccine. The protocol was immunoSEQ multiplex PCR, while the TCRdb copy is restricted to in-frame clones and leaves out a portion. The sample carries over 120,000 clones, around 83% recorded once. The sample was peripheral blood, taken 28 days after the second AZD1222 dose. The receptor set was obtained from an adult who received the AZD1222 COVID-19 vaccine. CDR3s include the opening cysteine and the closing phenylalanine or tryptophan. The D gene is left open where the match is weak. Not all rows give a size; the values are once, few, many and, for expanded clones, a class.

d_call: .
j_call: TRBJ1-1
v_call: TRBV4-1
clone_size: .
cdr3_nt: TGCGCCAGCAGCCAAGTCATAGGGGTCTCTGAAGCTTTCTTT
cdr3_aa: CASSQVIGVSEAFF

d_call: TRBD1
j_call: TRBJ2-7
v_call: TRBV6-5
clone_size: .
cdr3_nt: TGTGCCAGCAGTTGGGCAGGGGGCGGAGAGCAGTACTTC
cdr3_aa: CASSWAGGGEQYF

d_call: .
j_call: TRBJ2-5
v_call: TRBV19
clone_size: .
cdr3_nt: TGTGCCAGTAGTAGCCCCGCTCACCAGGAGACCCAGTACTTC
cdr3_aa: CASSSPAHQETQYF

d_call: .
j_call: TRBJ1-2
v_call: TRBV19
clone_size: .
cdr3_nt: TGTGCCAGTAGATTAGACAGACTCTATGGCTACACCTTC
cdr3_aa: CASRLDRLYGYTF

d_call: .
j_call: TRBJ1-2
v_call: TRBV7-9
clone_size: once
cdr3_nt: TGTGCCAGCAGCTTAGTTACGAATGGCTACACCTTC
cdr3_aa: CASSLVTNGYTF

d_call: .
j_call: TRBJ2-3
v_call: TRBV10-2
clone_size: .
cdr3_nt: TGCGCCAGCAGTGAGTTCTTCCCCACAGATACGCAGTATTTT
cdr3_aa: CASSEFFPTDTQYF

d_call: TRBD1
j_call: TRBJ1-4
v_call: TRBV4-2
clone_size: .
cdr3_nt: TGTGCCAGCAGCCAAGAAGGGGACAGGGGGCCCTATGAAAAACTGTTTTTT
cdr3_aa: CASSQEGDRGPYEKLFF

d_call: TRBD1
j_call: TRBJ2-3
v_call: TRBV15
clone_size: .
cdr3_nt: TGTGCCACCAGCAGCCGGACAGGGGGCGTTGCAGATACGCAGTATTTT
cdr3_aa: CATSSRTGGVADTQYF

d_call: .
j_call: TRBJ1-5
v_call: TRBV30
clone_size: .
cdr3_nt: TGTGCCTGGGGCAGGGGCAATCAGCCCCAGCATTTT
cdr3_aa: CAWGRGNQPQHF

d_call: .
j_call: TRBJ1-6
v_call: TRBV12-3/TRBV12-4
clone_size: once
cdr3_nt: TGTGCCAGCAGTTTAGGGGGGAACTCACCCCTCCACTTT
cdr3_aa: CASSLGGNSPLHF

d_call: .
j_call: TRBJ2-1
v_call: TRBV11-2
clone_size: .
cdr3_nt: TGTGCCAGCAGCTTAGATCCCCCCAATGAGCAGTTCTTC
cdr3_aa: CASSLDPPNEQFF

d_call: .
j_call: TRBJ1-4
v_call: TRBV2
clone_size: .
cdr3_nt: TGTGCCAGCAGCGGAAGCTGGGGTAATGAAAAACTGTTTTTT
cdr3_aa: CASSGSWGNEKLFF

d_call: .
j_call: TRBJ1-1
v_call: TRBV28
clone_size: few
cdr3_nt: TGTGCCAGCAGTCCGAGGGGTGTTCTTTCCTCTTTCTTT
cdr3_aa: CASSPRGVLSSFF

d_call: .
j_call: TRBJ2-7
v_call: TRBV7-9
clone_size: .
cdr3_nt: TGTGCCAGCAGCTTTCAGCAGGGACAAAACGAGCAGTACTTC
cdr3_aa: CASSFQQGQNEQYF

d_call: .
j_call: TRBJ2-1
v_call: TRBV21-1
clone_size: .
cdr3_nt: TGTGCCAGCAGCAAAGTCCCTAGGTTATACAATGAGCAGTTCTTC
cdr3_aa: CASSKVPRLYNEQFF

d_call: .
j_call: TRBJ2-1
v_call: TRBV5-4
clone_size: .
cdr3_nt: TGTGCCAGCAGCCGCAGGGATGGGCAGACTGGCCTCTTC
cdr3_aa: CASSRRDGQTGLF

d_call: TRBD2
j_call: TRBJ2-1
v_call: TRBV6-6
clone_size: once
cdr3_nt: TGTGCCAGCAGTTATTCTAGCGGGGGGGCAGATGAGCAGTTCTTC
cdr3_aa: CASSYSSGGADEQFF

d_call: .
j_call: TRBJ1-5
v_call: TRBV28
clone_size: .
cdr3_nt: TGTGCCAGCAGTTTAAATAGGCGGCTCAATAATCAGCCCCAGCATTTT
cdr3_aa: CASSLNRRLNNQPQHF

d_call: TRBD1
j_call: TRBJ1-2
v_call: TRBV29-1
clone_size: .
cdr3_nt: TGCAGCGTTCAATTACAGGGGGCATCAAACTATGGCTACACCTTC
cdr3_aa: CSVQLQGASNYGYTF

d_call: TRBD2
j_call: TRBJ2-7
v_call: TRBV18
clone_size: .
cdr3_nt: TGTGCCAGCTCTAAGCCGGGACTAGCGGTAATTCCGTACGAGCAGTACTTC
cdr3_aa: CASSKPGLAVIPYEQYF

d_call: .
j_call: TRBJ2-3
v_call: TRBV11-3
clone_size: .
cdr3_nt: TGTGCCAGCAGCCCGGGGGGCTCAGATACGCAGTATTTT
cdr3_aa: CASSPGGSDTQYF

d_call: TRBD2
j_call: TRBJ2-7
v_call: TRBV5-1
clone_size: .
cdr3_nt: TGCGCCAGCAGCAAGGGACTAGCGGCCGGGGAGCAGTACTTC
cdr3_aa: CASSKGLAAGEQYF

d_call: TRBD1
j_call: TRBJ1-2
v_call: TRBV4-2
clone_size: .
cdr3_nt: TGTGCCAGCAGCCAAGACGCGGGACAGGGGACGGACTATGGCTACACCTTC
cdr3_aa: CASSQDAGQGTDYGYTF

d_call: TRBD2
j_call: TRBJ2-7
v_call: TRBV6-6
clone_size: .
cdr3_nt: TGTGCCAGCAGTTACTCTGGCGGGAGCGGGGGCGAGCAGTACTTC
cdr3_aa: CASSYSGGSGGEQYF

d_call: .
j_call: TRBJ1-1
v_call: TRBV2
clone_size: .
cdr3_nt: TGTGCCAGCAAAGCCTCAACAGAACTGACTGAAGCTTTCTTT
cdr3_aa: CASKASTELTEAFF

d_call: .
j_call: TRBJ1-1
v_call: TRBV21-1
clone_size: .
cdr3_nt: TGTGCCAGCAGCAAAGCGCGGCAGATGGACACTGAAGCTTTCTTT
cdr3_aa: CASSKARQMDTEAFF

d_call: .
j_call: TRBJ2-7
v_call: TRBV5-1
clone_size: .
cdr3_nt: TGCGCCAGCAGCTTCCAGGGGTCCGAGCAGTACTTC
cdr3_aa: CASSFQGSEQYF

d_call: TRBD1
j_call: TRBJ1-4
v_call: TRBV6-4
clone_size: .
cdr3_nt: TGTGCCAGCAGTCCCTCAGGGGGCGCGGATGAAAAACTGTTTTTT
cdr3_aa: CASSPSGGADEKLFF